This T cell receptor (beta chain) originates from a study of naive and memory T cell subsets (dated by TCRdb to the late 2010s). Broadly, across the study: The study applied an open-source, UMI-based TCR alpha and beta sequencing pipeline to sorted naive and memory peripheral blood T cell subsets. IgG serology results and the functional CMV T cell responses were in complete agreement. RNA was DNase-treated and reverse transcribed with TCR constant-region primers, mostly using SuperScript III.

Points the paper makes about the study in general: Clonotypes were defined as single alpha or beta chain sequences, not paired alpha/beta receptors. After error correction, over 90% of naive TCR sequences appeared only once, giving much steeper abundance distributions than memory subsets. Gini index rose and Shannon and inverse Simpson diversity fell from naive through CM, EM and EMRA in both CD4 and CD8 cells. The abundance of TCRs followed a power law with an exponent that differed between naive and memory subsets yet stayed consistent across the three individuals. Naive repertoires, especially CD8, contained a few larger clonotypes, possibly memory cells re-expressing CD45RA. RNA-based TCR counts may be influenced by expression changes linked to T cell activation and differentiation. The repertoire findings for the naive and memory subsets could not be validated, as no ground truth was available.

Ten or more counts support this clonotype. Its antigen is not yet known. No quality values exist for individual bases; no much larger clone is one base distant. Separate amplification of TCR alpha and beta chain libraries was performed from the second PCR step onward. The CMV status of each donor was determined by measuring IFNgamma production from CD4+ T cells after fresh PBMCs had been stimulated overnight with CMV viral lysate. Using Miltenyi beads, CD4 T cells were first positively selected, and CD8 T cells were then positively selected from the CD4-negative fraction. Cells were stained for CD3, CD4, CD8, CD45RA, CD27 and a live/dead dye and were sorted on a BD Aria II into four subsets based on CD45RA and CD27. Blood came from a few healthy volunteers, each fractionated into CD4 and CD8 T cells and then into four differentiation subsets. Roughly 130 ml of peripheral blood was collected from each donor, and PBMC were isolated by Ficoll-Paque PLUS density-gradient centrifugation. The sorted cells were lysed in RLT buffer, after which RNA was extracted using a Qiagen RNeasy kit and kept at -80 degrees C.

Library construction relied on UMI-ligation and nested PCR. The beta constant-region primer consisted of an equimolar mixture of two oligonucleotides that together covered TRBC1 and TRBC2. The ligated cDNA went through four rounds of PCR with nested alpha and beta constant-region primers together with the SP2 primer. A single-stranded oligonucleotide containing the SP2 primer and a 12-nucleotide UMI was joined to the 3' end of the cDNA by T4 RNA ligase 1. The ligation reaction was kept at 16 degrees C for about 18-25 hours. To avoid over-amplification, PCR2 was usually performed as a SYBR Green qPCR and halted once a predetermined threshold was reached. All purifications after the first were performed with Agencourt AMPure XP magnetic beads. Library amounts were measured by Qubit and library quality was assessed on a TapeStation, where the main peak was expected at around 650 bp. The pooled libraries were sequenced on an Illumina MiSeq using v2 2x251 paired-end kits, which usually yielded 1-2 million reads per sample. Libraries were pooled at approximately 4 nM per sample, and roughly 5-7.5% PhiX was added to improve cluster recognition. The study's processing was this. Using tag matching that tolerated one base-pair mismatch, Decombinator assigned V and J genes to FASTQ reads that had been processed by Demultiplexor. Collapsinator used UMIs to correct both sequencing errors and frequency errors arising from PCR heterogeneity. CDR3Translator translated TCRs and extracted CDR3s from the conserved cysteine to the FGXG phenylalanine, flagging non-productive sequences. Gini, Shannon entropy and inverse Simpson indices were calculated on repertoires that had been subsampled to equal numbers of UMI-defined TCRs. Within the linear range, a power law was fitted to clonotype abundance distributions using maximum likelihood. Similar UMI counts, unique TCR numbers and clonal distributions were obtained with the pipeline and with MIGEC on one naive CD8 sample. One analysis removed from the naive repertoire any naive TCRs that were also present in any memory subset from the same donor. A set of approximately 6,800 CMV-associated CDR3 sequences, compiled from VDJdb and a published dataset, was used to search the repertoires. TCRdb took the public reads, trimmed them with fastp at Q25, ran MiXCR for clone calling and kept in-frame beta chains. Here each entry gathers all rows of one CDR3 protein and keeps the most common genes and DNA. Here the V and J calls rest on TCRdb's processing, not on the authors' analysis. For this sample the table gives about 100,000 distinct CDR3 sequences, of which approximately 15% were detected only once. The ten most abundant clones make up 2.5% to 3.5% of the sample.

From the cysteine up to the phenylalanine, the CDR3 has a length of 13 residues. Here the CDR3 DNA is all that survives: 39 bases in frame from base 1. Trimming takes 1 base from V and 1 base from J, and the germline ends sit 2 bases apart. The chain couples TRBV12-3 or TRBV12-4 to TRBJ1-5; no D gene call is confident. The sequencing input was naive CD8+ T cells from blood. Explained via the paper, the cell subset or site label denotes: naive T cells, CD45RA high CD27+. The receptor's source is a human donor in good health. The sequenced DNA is TGTGCCAGCAGTTTAGTGAGCAATCAGCCCCAGCATTTT. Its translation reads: CASSLVSNQPQHF.